The next 11 T cell receptor beta chains were all read from a single sample in a study of blood T cell repertoires in COVID-19 (dated by TCRdb to the early 2020s). Receptors were amplified or captured by the immunoSEQ multiplex PCR assay. What TCRdb holds here is the immuneACCESS table cut down to in-frame rearrangements. Part of the clones is not present; checked against another copy, under half of the missing clones reflect an unresolved V gene, and the others are unexplained. The sample table records under 450,000 clones; around 84% of these occur just once. Jointly, the top ten make up more than 0.85% of the sample. The sequenced sample was peripheral blood. These receptors all come from a human donor with acute or convalescent COVID-19. The donor label of this sample is uncertain.

The rearrangement joins TRBV7-9 to TRBJ1-6, with TRBD1 matching over 7 bases. CDR1 is SEHNR, CDR2 FQNEAQ, per germline (reference sequence). This CDR3 comprises 14 residues. V lost 9 bases and J lost 6; bases outside the gene matches: 8. This chain's CDR3 is CASSTGLINSPLHF. CDR3 nucleotide sequence: TGTGCCAGTTCGACAGGGTTGATTAATTCACCCCTCCACTTT.

The chain is built from TRBV18 and TRBJ1-5; no clear D. The CDR3 is made up of 16 amino acids. Trimming left V 2 bases short and J 0 bases short, with 11 bases between. The germline CDR1 and CDR2 sequences are KGHSH and LQKENI. The CDR3 DNA is TGTGCCAGCTCACCAAGTTCCAGTTATAGCAATCAGCCCCAGCATTTT. Encoded protein: CASSPSSSYSNQPQHF. Full variable domain (remainder filled in from reference TRBV18 and TRBJ1-5): NAGVMQNPRHLVRRRGQEARLRCSPMKGHSHVYWYRQLPEEGLKFMVYLQKENIIDESGMPKERFSAEFPKEGPSILRIQQVVRGDSAAYFCASSPSSSYSNQPQHFGDGTRLSIL.

This rearrangement joins TRBV7-2 to TRBJ2-1; D remains unclear. The CDR3 runs 13 residues. CDR1 and CDR2 from the germline V gene are SGHTA and FQGNSA. Trimming removed 5 bases from V and 4 bases from J, with 9 bases in between. The CDR3 is CASSQSSYNEQFF. The CDR3 DNA reads as TGTGCCAGCAGCCAGTCCTCTTACAATGAGCAGTTCTTC.

The chain carries TRBV18 and TRBJ1-1; D possibly corresponds to TRBD1 (5 bases). Trimming removed 4 bases from V and 0 bases from J, with 12 bases in between. CDR1 KGHSH and CDR2 LQKENI come from the germline V gene. The CDR3 sequence is 15 residues long. CDR3 loop: CASSLNRPLNTEAFF. CDR3 nucleotides: TGTGCCAGCTCACTCAACAGGCCCCTGAACACTGAAGCTTTCTTT. Full variable domain (remainder filled in from reference TRBV18 and TRBJ1-1): NAGVMQNPRHLVRRRGQEARLRCSPMKGHSHVYWYRQLPEEGLKFMVYLQKENIIDESGMPKERFSAEFPKEGPSILRIQQVVRGDSAAYFCASSLNRPLNTEAFFGQGTRLTVV.

V is TRBV28 and J is TRBJ1-4; TRBD1 is a possible D gene (6 bases). Germline V gives CDR1 MDHEN, CDR2 SYDVKM. Trimming removed 1 base from V and 7 bases from J, with 13 bases in between. This CDR3 is built from 15 residues. CDR3 amino acids: CASSLFGGQGEKLFF. The CDR3 region has the DNA TGTGCCAGCAGTTTATTCGGGGGGCAAGGTGAAAAACTGTTTTTT.

The chain is built from TRBV7-9 and TRBJ1-2; TRBD1 agrees at 9 bases. Germline loops: CDR1 SEHNR, CDR2 FQNEAQ (reference sequence). This CDR3 is 14 amino acids long. Trimming removed 1 base from V and 7 bases from J; junction bases left unmatched: 4. CDR3 DNA sequence: TGTGCCAGCAGCTTAGGGGACAGGGTTCTTGGCTACACCTTC. Translated: CASSLGDRVLGYTF.

The gene calls are TRBV10-3 and TRBJ1-3; D gene unclear. The length of the CDR3 is 16 residues. Germline V lookup: CDR1 ENHRY, CDR2 SYGVKD. Trimming pared 11 bases from V and 0 bases from J, leaving 20 bases between. The CDR3 sequence: CAHSPMQANSGNTIYF. CDR3 sequence (DNA): TGTGCCCATTCCCCTATGCAGGCCAACTCTGGAAACACCATATATTTT.

This clone was seen only a few times. The genes are TRBV2 and TRBJ1-6; TRBD1 agrees at 7 bases. The junction had 3 bases not matched to a gene; V was cut back by 5 bases and J by 8 bases. The CDR3 runs 13 residues. Germline values: CDR1 SNHLY, CDR2 FYNNEI. CDR3 DNA: TGTGCCAGCAGTTGGGACAGAGATTCACCCCTCCACTTT. Translating gives CASSWDRDSPLHF. The full variable domain, in which reference TRBV2 and TRBJ1-6 provide the parts outside the CDR3, is EPEVTQTPSHQVTQMGQEVILRCVPISNHLYFYWYRQILGQKVEFLVSFYNNEISEKSEIFDDQFSVERPDGSNFTLKIRSTKLEDSAMYFCASSWDRDSPLHFGNGTRLTVT.

This clone was picked up one time. This rearrangement joins TRBV18 to TRBJ1-5, with 7 positions matching TRBD1. This CDR3 is 14 amino acids long. V lost 6 bases to trimming and J lost 5 bases; unmatched junction nucleotides: 7. CDR1 and CDR2 from the germline V gene are KGHSH and LQKENI. The CDR3 is CASSRTGQYQPQHF. The CDR3, as DNA: TGTGCCAGCTCTCGGACAGGCCAATATCAGCCCCAGCATTTT.

The chain couples TRBV27 to TRBJ2-1, with 11 bases fitting TRBD2. Germline-derived CDR1 and CDR2 are MNHEY and SMNVEV (reference sequence). The CDR3 sequence is 16 residues long. V was pared by 4 bases and J by 9 bases, with 11 bases of the junction left unmatched. The CDR3 bases are TGTGCCAGCAGTTCGATGACTAGCGGGGATGGGTCTGAGCAGTTCTTC. It specifies CASSSMTSGDGSEQFF.

The chain uses TRBV2 and TRBJ2-2; TRBD1 agrees at 7 bases. Germline assignment: CDR1 SNHLY and CDR2 FYNNEI. The CDR3 has 15 residues. J gave up 13 bases and V 5 bases, and 16 bases lay outside the gene matches. The CDR3 region is CASSRTGLPYYGLFF. The CDR3 region has the DNA TGTGCCAGCAGTCGGACAGGCTTGCCCTATTATGGGCTGTTTTTT. The full variable domain, its missing parts supplied by reference TRBV2 and TRBJ2-2, is EPEVTQTPSHQVTQMGQEVILRCVPISNHLYFYWYRQILGQKVEFLVSFYNNEISEKSEIFDDQFSVERPDGSNFTLKIRSTKLEDSAMYFCASSRTGLPYYGLFFGEGSRLTVL.